The entry below gives a single T cell receptor beta chain sequence along with its context. What it binds is unknown. The sample originates from a study of follicular helper T cells after annual influenza vaccination. For the study at large: For some subjects, blood spans the 2013-2014, 2014-2015 and 2015-2016 annual vaccinations.

Germline V CDR1 and CDR2: LGHNA, YSLEER. Trimming shortened V by 3 bases and J by 2 bases, and 9 bases separated the two germline ends. This CDR3 has 14 residues. General observations from the study: Most later recoveries of Day 7 ICOS+CD38+ clones were ICOS-CD38- cTfh. Undersampling of larger non-cTfh compartments could not be excluded.

Vaccine contraindications, substance abuse, HIV/AIDS, active malignancy and active illness excluded donors. Repertoires were generated with immunoSEQ multiplex PCR, while TCRdb's copy carries only in-frame clones and drops some. The table shows about 11,000 clones, with roughly four fifths occurring only once. This receptor was identified in an adult who received the influenza vaccine. The chain has TRBV4-3 and TRBJ2-3, with D tentatively TRBD1 (5 bases). The sample here was CXCR5- memory CD4+ T cells sorted from blood, taken 6 weeks after influenza vaccination. CDR3 nucleotide sequence: TGCGCCAGCAGCCAGGACATTTACACAGATACGCAGTATTTT. Translated: CASSQDIYTDTQYF.